The next 7 T cell receptor beta chains were all read from a single sample in a study of cytomegalovirus exposure and HLA in healthy donors. PCR involved 60 Vbeta and 13 Jbeta primers. Generated by immunoSEQ multiplex PCR, the TCRdb table keeps only in-frame clones and is missing some. In the table there are under 150,000 clones, just under 80% of which are singletons. The sequenced material came from PBMCs. Receptor source: a woman between 35 and 50 years old in good health and CMV-seronegative.

The chain employs TRBV15 and TRBJ1-1; weak D call: TRBD1 (6 bases). From germline, CDR1 is LNHNV and CDR2 YYDKDF (reference sequence). CDR3 size: 15 residues. V lost 5 bases and J lost 0, with 13 bases in between. This CDR3 reads CATSGPTGVNTEAFF. The DNA for the CDR3 is TGTGCCACCAGCGGGCCGACAGGTGTGAACACTGAAGCTTTCTTT.

J is TRBJ1-1 and V is TRBV7-9, with D possibly being TRBD1 (5 bases). The CDR3 is 14 residues long. CDR1 is SEHNR, CDR2 FQNEAQ, per germline (reference sequence). The V gene lost 1 base and the J gene lost 4 bases, with 10 bases spanning the gap. The CDR3 bases are TGTGCCAGCAGCTTAGTGTTCGGGGGCACTGAAGCTTTCTTT. It encodes CASSLVFGGTEAFF.

The rearrangement joins TRBV5-6 to TRBJ2-5; 9 bases match TRBD1. The CDR3 spans 15 residues. V was clipped by 1 base and J by 5 bases; unmatched bases: 6. From germline, CDR1 is SGHDT and CDR2 YYEEEE. CDR3: CASSLSPGQGETQYF. The DNA for the CDR3 is TGTGCCAGCAGCTTGTCACCGGGACAGGGTGAGACCCAGTACTTC.

The chain links TRBV28 to TRBJ2-1, with a weak D call TRBD2 (6 bases). From germline, CDR1 is MDHEN and CDR2 SYDVKM. The CDR3 runs to 12 residues. V was shortened by 6 bases and J by 10 bases, with 13 bases between the two germline ends. CDR3 sequence: CASRHTSYEQFF. The CDR3 region has the DNA TGTGCCAGCAGGCACACTAGCTACGAGCAGTTCTTC.

The rearrangement links TRBV30 to TRBJ1-6; no reliable D call. The length of the CDR3 is 13 residues. V lost 0 bases to trimming and J lost 5 bases, with 5 bases between them. Germline-derived CDR1 and CDR2 are GTSNPN and SVGIG (reference sequence). The CDR3 reads CAWSVEHNSPLHF. CDR3 DNA sequence: TGTGCCTGGAGTGTAGAGCATAATTCACCCCTCCACTTT.

In the case of this clone: At one boundary the junction diverges from the germline segment, which might be a read error. This chain connects TRBV9 to TRBJ2-6; maybe TRBD1 (6 bases). Germline V gene sequence: CDR1 SGDLS, CDR2 YYNGEE. The CDR3 totals 14 residues. CDR3 residues: CASTGVSGANGLTF. CDR3 DNA sequence: TGTGCCAGCACAGGGGTCTCTGGGGCCAACGGCCTGACTTTC.

The gene calls are TRBV6-6 and TRBJ1-3; the D gene is possibly TRBD1 (6 bases). V lost 5 bases to trimming and J lost 6 bases, with 17 bases between them. The CDR3 has 15 residues. Germline CDR1 MNHNY, CDR2 SVGAGI (reference sequence). DNA of the CDR3: TGTGCCAGCAGTCAACTGACGCGGGGGCAAAACACCATATATTTT. Translation: CASSQLTRGQNTIYF.